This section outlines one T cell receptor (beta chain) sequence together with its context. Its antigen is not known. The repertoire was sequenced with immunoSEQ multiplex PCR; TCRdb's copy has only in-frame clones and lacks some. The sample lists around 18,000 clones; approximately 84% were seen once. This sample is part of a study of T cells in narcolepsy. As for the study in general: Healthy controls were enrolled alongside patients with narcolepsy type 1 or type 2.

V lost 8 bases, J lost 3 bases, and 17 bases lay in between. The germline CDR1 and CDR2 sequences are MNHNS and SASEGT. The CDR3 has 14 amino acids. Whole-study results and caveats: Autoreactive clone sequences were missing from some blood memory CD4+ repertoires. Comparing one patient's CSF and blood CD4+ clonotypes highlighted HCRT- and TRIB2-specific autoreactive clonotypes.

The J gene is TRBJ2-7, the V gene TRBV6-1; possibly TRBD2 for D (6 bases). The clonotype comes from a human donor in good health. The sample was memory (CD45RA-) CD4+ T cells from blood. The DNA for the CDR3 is TGTGCCAGCTTGTGGCCGGGGGTTTACTACGAGCAGTACTTC. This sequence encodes CASLWPGVYYEQYF.